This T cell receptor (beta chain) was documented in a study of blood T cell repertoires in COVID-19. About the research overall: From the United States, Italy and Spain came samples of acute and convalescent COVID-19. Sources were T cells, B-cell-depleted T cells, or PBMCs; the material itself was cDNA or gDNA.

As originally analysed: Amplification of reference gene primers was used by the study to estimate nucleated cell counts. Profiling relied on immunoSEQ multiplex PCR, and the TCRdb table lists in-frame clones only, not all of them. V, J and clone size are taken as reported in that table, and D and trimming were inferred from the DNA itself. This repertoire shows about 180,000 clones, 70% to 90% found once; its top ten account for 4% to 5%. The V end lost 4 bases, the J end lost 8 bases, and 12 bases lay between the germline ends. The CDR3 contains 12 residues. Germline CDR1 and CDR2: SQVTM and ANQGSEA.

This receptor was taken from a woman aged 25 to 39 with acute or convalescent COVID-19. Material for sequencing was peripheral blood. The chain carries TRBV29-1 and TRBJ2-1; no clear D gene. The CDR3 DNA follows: TGCAGCGTTGCTTCCCCATGGCATGAGCAGTTCTTC. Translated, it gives CSVASPWHEQFF.